This T cell receptor beta chain is from a study of Ad26.COV2.S vaccination and SARS-CoV-2 variants. The method was immunoSEQ multiplex PCR; TCRdb's version includes in-frame clones alone and lacks a portion of them. The sample carries about 180,000 clones, roughly 85% recorded once. The V gene lost 6 bases and the J gene lost 4 bases, with 9 bases spanning the gap. The CDR3 is 13 amino acids. Germline values: CDR1 MNHEY, CDR2 SVGAGI. The sample here was peripheral blood, taken after recovery from COVID-19. This rearrangement joins TRBV6-5 to TRBJ1-4, with D unclear. The source is a human donor who had recovered from COVID-19. The CDR3 nucleotides are TGTGCCAGCAGACCCCCGGGTAATGAAAAACTGTTTTTT. This encodes CASRPPGNEKLFF.